The 21 T cell receptor beta chains below come from one sample, sequenced in a study of molecular identifiers for immune sequencing clone quantification (dated by TCRdb to between 2017 and 2018). The library was built by means of PCR. Data came from an Illumina HiSeq 4000. The public reads were quality trimmed at Q25 with fastp and then assembled into clones with MiXCR by TCRdb, keeping productive beta chains. For every CDR3 protein sequence, its rows merge into one entry that carries the most common genes and DNA. This sample holds 35,000 to 45,000 distinct CDR3 sequences; 19% were observed only once. The ten largest clonotypes hold approximately 1.1% of the sample. The sample taken for sequencing was naive CD8+ T cells from blood, with Jurkat cell RNA spiked in. The intended sense of this specimen's cell subset or site label: FACS-sorted CD8+CD4-CCR7+CD45RA+ naive T cells. Every receptor here comes from a human donor in good health. Some libraries in this study had Jurkat cell RNA spiked in.

The chain carries TRBV2 and TRBJ1-5; no firm D call. This CDR3 contains 15 residues. Trimming pared 1 base from V and 2 bases from J, leaving 9 bases between. Germline-derived CDR1 and CDR2 are SNHLY and FYNNEI. CDR3 nucleotides: TGTGCCAGCAGTGAAGACAGCCTGGGCAATCAGCCCCAGCATTTT. Protein product: CASSEDSLGNQPQHF.

A remark on this clonotype: It may be a read error: a sequence one base away is much more abundant. V usage is TRBV13 and J usage is TRBJ2-3, with D perhaps matching TRBD2 (5 bases). Germline-derived CDR1 and CDR2 are PRHDT and FYEKMQ (reference sequence). The CDR3 covers 14 residues. CDR3 residues: CAGRTGSGTDMQYF. The CDR3 DNA reads as TGTGCCGGCCGAACGGGGTCTGGCACAGATATGCAGTATTTT.

This clonotype came up many times. The rearrangement uses TRBV2 and TRBJ2-4, with 10 bases lining up with TRBD2. The junction had 6 bases not matched to a gene; V was cut back by 4 bases and J by 0 bases. Germline V gives CDR1 SNHLY, CDR2 FYNNEI. This CDR3 is built from 17 residues. CDR3 region: CASSGASGGLAKNIQYF. The CDR3 nucleotides are TGTGCCAGCAGTGGCGCTAGCGGGGGACTAGCCAAAAACATTCAGTACTTC.

The table lists this clonotype with many counts. V is TRBV7-9 and J is TRBJ2-1, with D possibly TRBD2 on 5 matching bases. Deletions cut 2 bases from V and 8 bases from J, with 7 bases between. The germline V gene has CDR1 SEHNR and CDR2 FQNEAQ (reference sequence). The CDR3 totals 12 residues. DNA for the CDR3: TGTGCCAGCAGCTTAAAGGGAGATGAGCAGTTCTTC. It specifies CASSLKGDEQFF.

This clonotype was seen ten or more times. The CDR3 DNA reads TGTGCCTGGAGTGTCATGGCAGATACGCAGTATTTT. Translated, it gives CAWSVMADTQYF. V is TRBV30 and J is TRBJ2-3; the D is unclear. There are 12 residues in the CDR3. Germline loops: CDR1 GTSNPN, CDR2 SVGIG (reference sequence). V was clipped by 0 bases and J by 4 bases, with 5 bases between them.

This clonotype was observed a few times. CDR3 sequence: CASSNSGAEETQYF. The CDR3 nucleotides read TGTGCCAGCAGTAACTCGGGGGCCGAAGAGACCCAGTACTTC. This chain connects TRBV12-3 or TRBV12-4 to TRBJ2-5; tentatively, D is TRBD1 or TRBD2 (6 bases each). This CDR3 spans 14 amino acids. The ends were cut back, 5 bases at V and 3 bases at J, with 13 bases in the middle.

This clonotype showed up many times. This sequence joins TRBV15 and TRBJ2-3; 8 bases line up with TRBD2. In germline, CDR1 is LNHNV, CDR2 YYDKDF (reference sequence). The junction had 8 bases not matched to a gene; V was cut back by 5 bases and J by 4 bases. The CDR3 runs 15 residues. The CDR3 protein is CATSAPGGPADTQYF. CDR3 in DNA: TGTGCCACCAGCGCGCCGGGGGGGCCCGCAGATACGCAGTATTTT.

The sample holds a few counts of this clonotype. The genes are TRBV28 and TRBJ2-7; perhaps TRBD2 as D (6 bases). The CDR3 is 14 residues long. Germline V lookup: CDR1 MDHEN, CDR2 SYDVKM. Deletions cut 1 base from V and 3 bases from J, with 10 bases between. CDR3 sequence reads: CASSLSGEIYEQYF. The CDR3 DNA reads as TGTGCCAGCAGTTTATCGGGGGAGATCTACGAGCAGTACTTC.

The sample holds many counts of this clonotype. The V call is TRBV6-5, the J call TRBJ2-7, with D perhaps TRBD1 (7 bases). V was clipped by 0 bases and J by 3 bases, with 15 bases between them. The CDR3 covers 16 residues. Germline V lookup: CDR1 MNHEY, CDR2 SVGAGI. CDR3 residues: CASSYSIGGGGYEQYF. CDR3 bases: TGTGCCAGCAGTTACTCGATTGGAGGGGGCGGCTACGAGCAGTACTTC.

In its sample, this clonotype was seen a few times. A much larger clone is a single base away; this may be a read error. The V call is TRBV5-4, the J call TRBJ2-7; 9 positions match TRBD2. The CDR3 runs 13 residues. Germline CDR1 SGHNT, CDR2 YYREEE (reference sequence). CDR3 residues: CASSSGLAYEQCF. For the CDR3, the DNA is TGTGCCAGCAGCTCCGGACTAGCGTACGAGCAGTGCTTC.

This clonotype was recorded many times. V usage is TRBV7-9 and J usage is TRBJ2-1; 9 bases map to TRBD2. From germline, CDR1 is SEHNR and CDR2 FQNEAQ (reference sequence). V lost 0 bases, J lost 10 bases, and 1 base stayed unmatched. CDR3 length equals 13 residues. The CDR3 loop is CASSLALAGEQFF. In nucleotides, the CDR3 is TGTGCCAGCAGCTTAGCCCTAGCGGGAGAGCAGTTCTTC.

In this sample, this clonotype turned up many times. The chain has TRBV19 and TRBJ2-7; tentatively, D is TRBD2 (5 bases). V gave up 3 bases and J gave up 2 bases, with 14 bases separating them. The CDR3 is 15 amino acids. CDR1 and CDR2 from the germline V gene are LNHDA and SQIVND (reference sequence). The CDR3 sequence is CASSMMDSIPYEQYF. The DNA of the CDR3 is TGTGCCAGTAGTATGATGGACTCCATCCCCTACGAGCAGTACTTC.

This clonotype came up many times. The genes are TRBV20-1 and TRBJ2-7, with no clear D. This CDR3 spans 13 amino acids. The ends were cut back, 5 bases at V and 0 bases at J, with 11 bases in the middle. CDR1 and CDR2 (germline): DFQATT, SNEGSKA (reference sequence). The CDR3 spells CSAPQYVSYEQYF. For the CDR3, the DNA is TGCAGTGCTCCCCAGTACGTCTCCTACGAGCAGTACTTC.

This clonotype was seen repeatedly, ten times or more. V gene TRBV20-1 combines with J gene TRBJ2-7, with 8 bases lining up with TRBD2. CDR1 and CDR2 (germline): DFQATT, SNEGSKA (reference sequence). The CDR3 covers 13 residues. Losses at the gene ends were 3 bases for V and 4 bases for J; bases not matched to a gene: 5. The CDR3 loop reads CSASGRAGYEQYF. The CDR3, as DNA: TGCAGTGCTAGCGGGAGGGCCGGGTACGAGCAGTACTTC.

This clonotype was counted at least ten times. V usage is TRBV5-6 and J usage is TRBJ2-3; perhaps TRBD2 as D (6 bases). This CDR3 has 14 amino acids. Germline CDR1 reads SGHDT; CDR2 reads YYEEEE. Trimming removed 2 bases from V and 0 bases from J, with 7 bases in between. The CDR3 nucleotides are TGTGCCAGCAGCTTCGGGACTAGCACAGATACGCAGTATTTT. Residues: CASSFGTSTDTQYF.

A note on this clonotype: A read error may be the cause here, since a much bigger clone is one base away. V is TRBV11-1 and J is TRBJ2-3; D gene ambiguous. V was trimmed by 7 bases and J by 2 bases, leaving 10 bases between them. The CDR3 covers 13 residues. CDR1 is SGHAT, CDR2 FQDESV, per germline (reference sequence). This CDR3 is CASTAFHTDTQYF. The CDR3 DNA follows: TGTGCCAGCACAGCGTTTCACACAGATACGCAGTATTTT.

With respect to this clonotype: Given a much more abundant clone one base away, this may be a read error. The V call is TRBV25-1, the J call TRBJ2-7, with 7 bases matching TRBD2. CDR1 MGHDK and CDR2 SYGVNS come from the germline V gene. CDR3 length: 16 residues. CDR3 DNA sequence: TGTGCCAGCAGTGAAGGTGTTGCTAGCGGTTTCTACGAGCAGCACTTC. Translated: CASSEGVASGFYEQHF.

The chain links TRBV20-1 to TRBJ2-3, with D maybe TRBD2 (5 bases). Trimming stripped 5 bases from V and 3 bases from J, with 6 bases between. The CDR3 runs 11 residues. CDR1 is DFQATT, CDR2 SNEGSKA, per germline (reference sequence). The CDR3 nucleotides read TGCAGTGCTGGGGAGACAGATACGCAGTATTTT. Translated, it gives CSAGETDTQYF.

This clonotype occurred many times. The genes are TRBV18 and TRBJ2-6, with D possibly being TRBD1 or TRBD2 (5 bases each). Trimming removed 3 bases at V and 0 bases at J, with 12 bases between. Germline CDR1 KGHSH, CDR2 LQKENI. This CDR3 has 17 residues. CDR3 loop: CASSPGVLTSGANVLTF. The CDR3 DNA reads as TGTGCCAGCTCACCGGGGGTCCTGACCTCTGGGGCCAACGTCCTGACTTTC.

This clonotype was picked up many times. At one end, the junction sequence differs from germline, possibly due to a read error. The chain recombines TRBV30 with TRBJ1-5, with 10 bases matching TRBD1. Germline V gene sequence: CDR1 GTSNPN, CDR2 SVGIG (reference sequence). This CDR3 region has 14 residues. The CDR3 DNA reads as TGTGCCTGGAGTGCGGGACAGGGGAATCGGCCCCAGCATTTT. It encodes CAWSAGQGNRPQHF.

This clonotype was recorded many times. The chain has TRBV28 and TRBJ2-5; D is unresolved. The CDR3 length is 14 residues. The germline V gene encodes CDR1 MDHEN and CDR2 SYDVKM. Trimming cost V 4 bases and J 0 bases, with 9 bases left between them. As DNA, the CDR3 is TGTGCCAGCAGTTCCCAAGGCTACCAAGAGACCCAGTACTTC. The encoded protein is CASSSQGYQETQYF.